This paragraph reports one TCR beta chain. Its target is not known. Assay used: immunoSEQ multiplex PCR; TCRdb lists only in-frame clones, some missing. The sample has approximately 40,000 clones; around 84% are singletons. The time point denotes: week 11, during vaccination. What each vaccine dose contained was 300 ug of mutant IDH1 20-mer peptide, accompanied by topical imiquimod. The data were obtained in a study of a mutant IDH1 vaccine in newly diagnosed glioma. Looking at the study overall: Across weeks 1, 3, 5, 7, 11, 15, 19 and 23, patients received a vaccination each time, eight in all. Once 4-6 weeks had passed after radiotherapy alone, vaccination started, or it started with temozolomide cycles. Males made up 62.5% and females about 40% of treated patients, whose mean age was approximately 43 years.

The sequence derives from a man in his forties or fifties with glioma. This sample comprised PBMCs, obtained from a glioma patient whose treatment included an IDH1 peptide vaccine.

The CDR3 nucleotides are TGTGCCAGCAGTGGACTAGACACAGATACGCAGTATTTT. Protein product: CASSGLDTDTQYF. V is TRBV6-5 and J is TRBJ2-3, with 7 bases fitting TRBD2. CDR3 size: 13 residues. V was clipped by 5 bases and J by 2 bases; unmatched bases: 1. CDR1 is MNHEY, CDR2 SVGAGI, per germline.